This TCR beta chain is drawn from a study of cytomegalovirus exposure and HLA in healthy donors. On the study more broadly: For the roughly 370 genotyped donors, 81% fell within the Caucasian-associated ancestry cluster. General study findings and limits: Follow-up analysis seemed to connect common viral pathogens with several of the most significant clusters identified.

With regard to this clone: What it binds is not known.

Germline V lookup: CDR1 SGHDT, CDR2 YYEEEE. Between the trimmed V and J ends, which lost 1 base and 0 bases, there was a span of 12 bases. The length of the CDR3 is 16 residues. The PCR made use of 60 Vbeta and 13 Jbeta primers. Data came from immunoSEQ multiplex PCR; TCRdb stores just in-frame clones and leaves some out. Among 100,000 to 150,000 clones, 65% to 80% were seen once, and the ten largest hold around 1.9%. The TCR comes from a woman between 40 and 55 years old in good health and CMV-seronegative. V and J are TRBV5-6 and TRBJ2-3, with D perhaps matching TRBD1 (5 bases). The sequencing sample was made of PBMCs. The CDR3: CASSLRTAGSTDTQYF. The CDR3 nucleotides are TGTGCCAGCAGCTTGAGGACGGCAGGGAGCACAGATACGCAGTATTTT.